Shown below are 10 T cell receptor beta chains from a single sample sequenced in a study of T-cell memory formation after mild COVID-19. From the 5' RACE reads, TCRdb called clonotypes with MiXCR, one entry per CDR3 protein. The data contain roughly 240,000 distinct CDR3 sequences, about 17% of them singletons. Sequencing was carried out using PBMCs or a T cell subset sorted from them (not recorded which). These receptor sequences come from a man between 18 and 29 years old who had mild COVID-19 (a few samples of this study predate the infection). Cell type and time point are not known.

This clonotype occurred many times. The junction does not match germline at one end; this may be a read error. This chain joins TRBV7-7 and TRBJ2-3, with TRBD2 matching over 9 bases. This CDR3 contains 15 residues. CDR1 is SSHAT and CDR2 is FNYEAQ in the germline V gene (reference sequence). CDR3 protein: CASSLSGGTTDTQYF. The CDR3 DNA is TGTGCTAGCAGCTTAAGCGGGGGGACCACAGATACGCAGTATTTT.

This clonotype was detected only a few times. This chain joins TRBV7-6 and TRBJ2-5; perhaps TRBD2 as D (6 bases). Germline lookup yields CDR1 SGHVS and CDR2 FNYEAQ. V lost 2 bases, J lost 5 bases, and 18 bases lay in between. The CDR3 sequence is 16 residues long. CDR3 protein: CASSLNIQAGGETQYF. The DNA for the CDR3 is TGTGCCAGCAGCTTAAACATACAGGCCGGAGGGGAGACCCAGTACTTC.

Points on this clonotype: An end of the junction differs from the germline gene, which may be a read error. The chain has TRBV7-7 and TRBJ2-1; 7 bases align to TRBD1. Looked up from germline, CDR1 is SSHAT and CDR2 is FNYEAQ (reference sequence). The CDR3 contains 14 residues. The CDR3 loop reads CASSPSRGYNEQFF. CDR3 sequence (DNA): TGTGCTAGCAGCCCGAGCAGGGGGTACAATGAGCAGTTCTTC.

This clonotype was found a few times. V usage is TRBV7-2 and J usage is TRBJ1-2; D remains unclear. CDR1 is SGHTA, CDR2 FQGNSA, per germline. The V end lost 5 bases, the J end lost 4 bases, and 17 bases lay between the germline ends. The CDR3 is 15 residues long. CDR3 DNA: TGTGCCAGCAGCCCCTGGTGGCAGACCATCTATGGCTACACCTTC. This codes for CASSPWWQTIYGYTF.

This clonotype was counted a single time. The gene calls are TRBV29-1 and TRBJ2-5, with D possibly being TRBD1 (6 bases). Germline V gene lookup returns CDR1 SQVTM and CDR2 ANQGSEA. This CDR3 spans 14 amino acids. V lost 4 bases, J lost 7 bases, and 19 bases lay in between. The CDR3: CSVGRLQGTGTQYF. The CDR3 coding sequence is TGCAGCGTTGGACGGCTACAGGGTACGGGGACCCAGTACTTC.

The gene calls are TRBV7-8 and TRBJ2-1; 12 nucleotides align to TRBD1. V shed 2 bases and J 9 bases; nucleotides not matched to a gene: 5. Germline values: CDR1 SGHVS, CDR2 FQNEAQ. The CDR3 consists of 15 residues. CDR3 loop: CASSLWGQGATEQFF. In DNA, the CDR3 is TGTGCCAGCAGCTTATGGGGACAGGGGGCGACTGAGCAGTTCTTC.

Ten or more counts support this clonotype. The chain employs TRBV4-3 and TRBJ2-1, with D perhaps TRBD1 (6 bases). This CDR3 contains 14 residues. The V end was cut by 4 bases, the J end by 8 bases, with 15 bases between. The germline V gene has CDR1 LGHNA and CDR2 YSLEER. CDR3 sequence: CASSLRTGTDEQFF. The DNA for the CDR3 is TGCGCCAGCAGCCTTCGAACAGGGACCGATGAGCAGTTCTTC.

This clonotype was seen more than once but under ten times. The chain carries TRBV6-6 and TRBJ1-3; 8 positions match TRBD1. Trimming took 0 bases from V and 1 from J; bases not matched to a gene: 8. There are 18 residues in the CDR3. Germline loops: CDR1 MNHNY, CDR2 SVGAGI (reference sequence). For the CDR3, the DNA is TGTGCCAGCAGTTACTCTAGGACAGGGTCGAGTTCTGGAAACACCATATATTTT. It encodes CASSYSRTGSSSGNTIYF.

The chain employs TRBV5-1 and TRBJ1-6; D might be TRBD1 (5 bases). This CDR3 region has 18 residues. CDR1 SGHRS and CDR2 YFSETQ come from the germline V gene. V was clipped by 4 bases and J by 1 base, with 18 bases between them. This CDR3 is CASSDRGGKESYNSPLHF. The CDR3 bases are TGCGCCAGCAGCGATCGTGGGGGGAAAGAATCCTATAATTCACCCCTCCACTTT.

The chain recombines TRBV7-2 with TRBJ2-5; D might be TRBD2 (7 bases). The CDR3 runs 15 residues. Looked up from germline, CDR1 is SGHTA and CDR2 is FQGNSA. V was pared by 1 base and J by 4 bases, with 13 bases between. The CDR3: CASSLDGGRRETQYF. CDR3 bases: TGTGCCAGCAGCTTAGACGGGGGGCGTCGAGAGACCCAGTACTTC.